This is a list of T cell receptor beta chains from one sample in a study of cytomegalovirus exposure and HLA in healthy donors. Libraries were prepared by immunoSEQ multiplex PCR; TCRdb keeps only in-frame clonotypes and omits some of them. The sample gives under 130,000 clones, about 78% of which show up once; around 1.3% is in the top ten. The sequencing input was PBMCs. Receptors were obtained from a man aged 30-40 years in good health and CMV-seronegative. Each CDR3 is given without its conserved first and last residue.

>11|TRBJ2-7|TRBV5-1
ASSLSSRGEQY
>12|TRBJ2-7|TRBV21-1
ASSTSGSSYEQY
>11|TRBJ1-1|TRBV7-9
ASSLAARDEAF
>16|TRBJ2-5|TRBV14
ASSDRSGSGAVMKTQY
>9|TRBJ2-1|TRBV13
ASFRDNEQF
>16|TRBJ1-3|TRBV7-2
ASSPRRTAPSSGNTIY
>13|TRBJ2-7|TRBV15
ATSRDWGQTYEQY
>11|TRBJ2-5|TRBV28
ASIGRAGKTQY
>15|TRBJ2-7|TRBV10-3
AISAPEHRGEAYEQY
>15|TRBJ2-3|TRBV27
ASSTPGLAGDTDTQY
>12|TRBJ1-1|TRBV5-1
ASSWGQPNTEAF
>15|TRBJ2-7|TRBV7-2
ASSLFGPLAGEGEQY
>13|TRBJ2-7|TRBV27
ASRATGHTSYEQY
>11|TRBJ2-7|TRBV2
ASSDGISYEQY
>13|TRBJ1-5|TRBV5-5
ASRTGAGSNQPQH
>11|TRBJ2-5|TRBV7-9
ASSLVGRETQY
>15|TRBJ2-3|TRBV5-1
ASSLAGPTGERDTQY
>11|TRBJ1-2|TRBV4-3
ASSQDRTYGYT
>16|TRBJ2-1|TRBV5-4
ASSFGGRGGRHYNEQF
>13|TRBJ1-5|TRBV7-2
ASSQGTVSNQPQH
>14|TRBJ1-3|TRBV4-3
ASSRSTGVSGNTIY
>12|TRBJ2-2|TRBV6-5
ASGQGQNTGELF